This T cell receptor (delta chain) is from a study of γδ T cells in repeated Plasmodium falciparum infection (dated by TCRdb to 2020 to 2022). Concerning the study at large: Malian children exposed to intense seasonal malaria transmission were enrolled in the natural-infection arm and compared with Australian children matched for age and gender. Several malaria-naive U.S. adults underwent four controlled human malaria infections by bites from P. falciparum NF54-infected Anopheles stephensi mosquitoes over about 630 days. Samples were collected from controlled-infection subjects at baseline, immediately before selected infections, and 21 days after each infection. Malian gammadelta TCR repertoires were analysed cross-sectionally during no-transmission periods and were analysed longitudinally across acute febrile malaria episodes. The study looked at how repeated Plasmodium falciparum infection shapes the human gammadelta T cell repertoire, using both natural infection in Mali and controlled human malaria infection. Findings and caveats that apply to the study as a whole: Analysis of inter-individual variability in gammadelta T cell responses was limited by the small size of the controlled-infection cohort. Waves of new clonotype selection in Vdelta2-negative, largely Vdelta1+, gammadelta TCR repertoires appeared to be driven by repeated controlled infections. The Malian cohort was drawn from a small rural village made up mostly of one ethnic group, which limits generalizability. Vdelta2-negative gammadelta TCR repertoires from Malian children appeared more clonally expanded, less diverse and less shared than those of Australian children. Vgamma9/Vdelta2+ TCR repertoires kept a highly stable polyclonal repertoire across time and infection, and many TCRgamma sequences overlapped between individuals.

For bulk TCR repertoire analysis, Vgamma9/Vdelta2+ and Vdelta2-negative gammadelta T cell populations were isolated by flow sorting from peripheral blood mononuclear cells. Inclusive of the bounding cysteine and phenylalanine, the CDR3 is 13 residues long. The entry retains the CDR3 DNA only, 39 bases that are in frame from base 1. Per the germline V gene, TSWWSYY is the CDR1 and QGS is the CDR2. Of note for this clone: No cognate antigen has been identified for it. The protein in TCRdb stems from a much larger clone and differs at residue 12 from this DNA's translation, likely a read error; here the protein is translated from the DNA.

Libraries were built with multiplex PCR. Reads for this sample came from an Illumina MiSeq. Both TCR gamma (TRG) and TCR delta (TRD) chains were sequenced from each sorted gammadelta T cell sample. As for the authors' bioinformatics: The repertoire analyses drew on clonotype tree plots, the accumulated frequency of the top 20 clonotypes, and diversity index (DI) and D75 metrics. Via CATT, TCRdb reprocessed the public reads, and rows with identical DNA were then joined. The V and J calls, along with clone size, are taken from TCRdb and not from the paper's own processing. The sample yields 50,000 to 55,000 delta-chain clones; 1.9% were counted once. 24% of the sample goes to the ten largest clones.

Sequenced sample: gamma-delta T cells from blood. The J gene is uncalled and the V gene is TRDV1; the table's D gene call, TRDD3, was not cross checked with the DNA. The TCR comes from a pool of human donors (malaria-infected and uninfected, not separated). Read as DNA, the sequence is TGTGCTCTTGGGGAACTACCCCATATAAGACTCACCTTT. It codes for CALGELPHIRLTF.